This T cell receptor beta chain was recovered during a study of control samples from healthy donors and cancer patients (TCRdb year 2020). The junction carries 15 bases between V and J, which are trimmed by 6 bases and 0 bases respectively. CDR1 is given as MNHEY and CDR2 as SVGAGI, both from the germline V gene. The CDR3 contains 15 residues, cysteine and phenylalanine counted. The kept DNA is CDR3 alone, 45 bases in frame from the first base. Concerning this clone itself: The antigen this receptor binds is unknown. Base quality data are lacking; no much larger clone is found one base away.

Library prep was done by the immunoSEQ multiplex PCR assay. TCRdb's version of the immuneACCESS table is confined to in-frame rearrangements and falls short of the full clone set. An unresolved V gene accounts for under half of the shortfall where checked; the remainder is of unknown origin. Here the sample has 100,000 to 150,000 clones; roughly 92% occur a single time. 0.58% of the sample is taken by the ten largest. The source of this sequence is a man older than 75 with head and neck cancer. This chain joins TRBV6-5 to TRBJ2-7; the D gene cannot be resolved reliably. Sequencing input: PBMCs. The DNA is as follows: TGTGCCAGCAGGTGGACGGATTCGAGCTCCTACGAGCAGTACTTC. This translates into CASRWTDSSSYEQYF.